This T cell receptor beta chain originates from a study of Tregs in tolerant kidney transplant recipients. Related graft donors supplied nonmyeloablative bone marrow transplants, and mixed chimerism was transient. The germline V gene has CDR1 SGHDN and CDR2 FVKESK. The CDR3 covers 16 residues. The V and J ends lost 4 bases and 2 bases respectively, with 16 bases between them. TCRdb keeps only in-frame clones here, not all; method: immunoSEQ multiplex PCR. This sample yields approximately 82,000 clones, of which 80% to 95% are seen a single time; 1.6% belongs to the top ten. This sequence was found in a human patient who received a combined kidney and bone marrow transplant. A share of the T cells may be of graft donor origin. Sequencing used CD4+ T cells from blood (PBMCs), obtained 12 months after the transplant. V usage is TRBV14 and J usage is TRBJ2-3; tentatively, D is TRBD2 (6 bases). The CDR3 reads CASSPGEQAFTDTQYF. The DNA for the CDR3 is TGTGCCAGCAGCCCGGGGGAACAGGCTTTCACAGATACGCAGTATTTT.